The 3 T cell receptor beta chains listed next were all sequenced from one sample in a study of blood T cell repertoires in COVID-19. Here immunoSEQ multiplex PCR was the method, and the copy in TCRdb shows in-frame clones only, minus some. The table has over 300,000 clones, roughly 90% seen once. Sequenced: PBMCs or T cells enriched from blood (not recorded which). These receptors came from a woman in her thirties or forties who had recovered from COVID-19.

CDR3 loop: CASSLRAGGPAGELFF. CDR3 coding DNA: TGTGCCAGCAGTTTACGGGCGGGGGGGCCCGCCGGGGAGCTGTTTTTT. The chain joins TRBV27 to TRBJ2-2; 9 nucleotides match TRBD2. This CDR3 is built from 16 residues. Trimming cost V 2 bases and J 6 bases; bases outside gene matches: 7. The germline V gene encodes CDR1 MNHEY and CDR2 SMNVEV (reference sequence).

The chain links TRBV3-1 (or the pseudogene TRBV3-2) to TRBJ1-1; 8 bases agree with TRBD1. The CDR3 sequence is 14 residues long. Germline loops: CDR1 LGHDT, CDR2 YNNKEL (reference sequence). With 3 bases clipped from V and 5 bases from J, the junction kept 5 bases outside the gene matches. The CDR3 protein is CASSQAGGETEAFF. The CDR3 nucleotides read TGTGCCAGCAGCCAGGCAGGGGGCGAGACTGAAGCTTTCTTT.

V is TRBV3-1 (or the pseudogene TRBV3-2) and J is TRBJ2-1; a weak D match, TRBD2 (5 bases). Deletions cut 0 bases from V and 2 bases from J, with 11 bases between. Looked up from germline, CDR1 is LGHDT and CDR2 is YNNKEL (reference sequence). This CDR3 region has 16 residues. CDR3 DNA: TGTGCCAGCAGCCAAGATGGACTCCCCCCCTACAATGAGCAGTTCTTC. Protein: CASSQDGLPPYNEQFF.